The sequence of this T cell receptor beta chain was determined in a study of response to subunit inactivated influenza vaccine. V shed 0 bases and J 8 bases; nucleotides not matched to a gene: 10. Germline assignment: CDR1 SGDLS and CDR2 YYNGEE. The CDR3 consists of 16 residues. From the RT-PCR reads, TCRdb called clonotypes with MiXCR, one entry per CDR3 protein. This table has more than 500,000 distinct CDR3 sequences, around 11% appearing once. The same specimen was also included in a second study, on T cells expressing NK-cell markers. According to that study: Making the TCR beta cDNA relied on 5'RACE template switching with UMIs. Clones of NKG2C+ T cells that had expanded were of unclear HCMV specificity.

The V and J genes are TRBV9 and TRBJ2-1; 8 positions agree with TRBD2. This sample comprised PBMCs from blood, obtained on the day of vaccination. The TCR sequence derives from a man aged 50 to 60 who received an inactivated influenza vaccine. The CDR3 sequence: CASSVGLGSGADEQFF. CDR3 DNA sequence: TGTGCCAGCAGCGTAGGTCTTGGTAGCGGGGCTGATGAGCAGTTCTTC.